This T cell receptor (beta chain) came from a study of blood T cell repertoires in COVID-19 (dated by TCRdb to the early 2020s). About the study as a whole: Samples covering the acute and convalescent phases of COVID-19 were provided by collaborators in the United States, Italy and Spain. The prospective study material was composed of cDNA or gDNA derived from T cells, B-cell-depleted T cells, or PBMCs. Subjects who had been exposed to COVID-19, were actively infected with it, or had recovered from it provided the deeply sampled blood TCRbeta repertoires that made up the dataset. A freely available public database, intended as a resource for researchers studying the immune response to SARS-CoV-2, is where the repertoires were released. The samples were drawn from the first 160 participants of the ongoing ImmuneRACE study and from roughly 1,300 subjects provided by 6 global collaborators. Nearly every sample came with metadata listing a de-identified subject ID, COVID-19 status, age in years and sex. Where available, HLA class I and class II types were taken from metadata supplied by the sample provider and were not determined by assay-based typing.

One collaborating source in Seattle enrolled patients while the patients were actively infected and followed the patients over time throughout the course of disease. The collaborating institutions used their own protocols to collect whole blood in K2EDTA tubes. For TCRbeta analysis, collaborators shipped samples in one of three forms: frozen whole blood, isolated PBMCs, or DNA extracted from either of those sample types. CDR1 and CDR2 are read off the germline V gene (reference sequence) as LGHDT and YNNKEL. The CDR3 runs 13 amino acids, cysteine and phenylalanine included. The entry retains the CDR3 DNA only, 39 bases that are in frame from base 1. The V end loses 1 base and the J end loses 7 bases, and a stretch of 5 bases separates them. TCRbeta CDR3 regions were amplified from genomic DNA by means of the immunoSEQ Assay, a bias-controlled multiplex PCR. The study's processing was this. Nucleated cell counts per sample were estimated from amplification of reference gene primers within the assay. To quantify the absolute abundance of each unique TCRbeta CDR3 rearrangement, sequence reads were collapsed and filtered. Productive Simpson clonality was computed per sample as the square root of Simpson's diversity index over productive rearrangements. Not all clones reach the TCRdb copy of this immuneACCESS table, which keeps in-frame sequences only. Checked studies attribute under half of the gap to unresolved V genes and leave the rest unexplained. That table furnishes V, J and clone size, whereas the DNA furnished D and trimming. Within this sample are approximately 300,000 clones, with roughly 86% of them counted one time only. Jointly, the top ten make up over 1.5% of the sample.

With respect to this clone: This clone's antigen is unknown. Base qualities were left out, and no much larger clone turns up one base away.

What the authors observed across the whole study: The amount of clinical and demographic metadata varied by source and participant and was provided uncurated.

The TCR comes from a woman under 40 with COVID-19, enrolled during active disease. The V and J segments used are TRBV3-1 (or the pseudogene TRBV3-2) and TRBJ1-6; TRBD1 is perhaps the D gene, given 5 matching bases. The sample consisted of peripheral blood. This receptor carries the CDR3 CASSQAGNSPLHF. The nucleotide sequence is TGTGCCAGCAGCCAAGCAGGGAATTCACCCCTCCACTTT.